One sample yielded the 22 T cell receptor beta chains listed below, sequenced in a study of T cells after yellow fever vaccination. From the 5' RACE reads, TCRdb called clonotypes with MiXCR, one entry per CDR3 protein. The profile shows about 340,000 distinct CDR3 sequences, roughly 4.3% of them singletons. Here the sequenced sample was PBMCs, taken 5 days after the yellow fever booster vaccination. These receptors all stem from a man aged 18 to 30 who received the YFV17D yellow fever vaccine.

This clonotype was picked up a small number of times. The J gene is TRBJ2-1, the V gene TRBV2, with 10 positions matching TRBD1. Germline CDR1 reads SNHLY; CDR2 reads FYNNEI. This CDR3 is built from 12 residues. Trimming at V came to 10 bases and at J to 5 bases, leaving 2 bases not matched to a gene. CDR3 bases: TGTGCCAAAGGACAGGGGGACAATGAGCAGTTCTTC. This codes for CAKGQGDNEQFF.

This rearrangement joins TRBV25-1 to TRBJ1-1; D ambiguous. The V gene lost 6 bases and the J gene lost 5 bases, with 13 bases spanning the gap. The CDR3 totals 13 residues. CDR1 and CDR2 (germline): MGHDK, SYGVNS. CDR3 nucleotides: TGTGCCAGCAGCTTAGAGATTCGGACTGAAGCTTTCTTT. It encodes CASSLEIRTEAFF.

The CDR3 loop is CASSLEGDSNEKLFF. The CDR3 DNA follows: TGTGCCAGCAGCTTAGAAGGGGACAGTAATGAAAAACTGTTTTTT. The chain couples TRBV7-6 to TRBJ1-4, with TRBD1 matching 7 bases. There are 15 residues in the CDR3. Germline V gene data show CDR1 as SGHVS and CDR2 as FNYEAQ. Trimming removed 1 base from V and 4 bases from J; junction bases left unmatched: 3. The full variable domain, in which reference TRBV7-6 and TRBJ1-4 provide the parts outside the CDR3, is GAGVSQSPRYKVTKRGQDVALRCDPISGHVSLYWYRQALGQGPEFLTYFNYEAQQDKSGLPNDRFSAERPEGSISTLTIQRTEQRDSAMYRCASSLEGDSNEKLFFGSGTQLSVL.

At least ten counts were recorded for this clonotype. The chain uses TRBV6-5 and TRBJ2-5, with 7 bases that match TRBD2. This CDR3 region has 16 residues. The V segment lost 4 bases and the J segment 1 base; nucleotides outside the gene matches: 9. The germline gives CDR1 MNHEY, CDR2 SVGAGI. CDR3 DNA sequence: TGTGCCAGCAGTTCCGCGGGGGTGTACCCCCAAGAGACCCAGTACTTC. It encodes CASSSAGVYPQETQYF.

This clonotype was observed many times. J is TRBJ1-4 and V is TRBV5-5; 8 positions match TRBD1. CDR3 length: 14 residues. CDR1 is SGHKS and CDR2 is YYEKEE in the germline V gene (reference sequence). J lost 8 bases, V lost 3 bases, and 6 bases had no gene match. The DNA for the CDR3 is TGTGCCAGCAGCTCATCGACAGGGGTCGAAAAACTGTTTTTT. It yields the protein CASSSSTGVEKLFF. The complete variable domain, with remaining parts taken from reference TRBV5-5 and TRBJ1-4, reads DAGVTQSPTHLIKTRGQQVTLRCSPISGHKSVSWYQQVLGQGPQFIFQYYEKEERGRGNFPDRFSARQFPNYSSELNVNALLLGDSALYLCASSSSTGVEKLFFGSGTQLSVL.

This chain joins TRBV5-1 and TRBJ2-2; TRBD1 aligns across 9 bases. This CDR3 contains 14 residues. The germline CDR1 and CDR2 sequences are SGHRS and YFSETQ. V shed 4 bases and J 6 bases; nucleotides not matched to a gene: 4. The CDR3 DNA sequence: TGCGCCAGCAGCATACGACAGGGGGCCGGGGAGCTGTTTTTT. Translated, it gives CASSIRQGAGELFF. Based on the CDR3 plus reference TRBV5-1 and TRBJ2-2, the full variable domain is KAGVTQTPRYLIKTRGQQVTLSCSPISGHRSVSWYQQTPGQGLQFLFEYFSETQRNKGNFPGRFSGRQFSNSRSEMNVSTLELGDSALYLCASSIRQGAGELFFGEGSRLTVL.

This clonotype was picked up many times. The rearrangement joins TRBV29-1 to TRBJ1-1; 9 bases are shared with TRBD1. J gave up 4 bases and V 4 bases, and 7 bases lay outside the gene matches. The V gene's germline CDR1 is SQVTM and CDR2 ANQGSEA. The CDR3 is 14 residues long. The CDR3 is CSVVLLQGATEAFF. The CDR3 DNA follows: TGCAGCGTTGTACTTCTACAGGGGGCCACTGAAGCTTTCTTT.

This clonotype was counted many times. The chain employs TRBV4-3 and TRBJ1-6; D unresolved. CDR1 and CDR2 from the germline V gene are LGHNA and YSLEER. The CDR3 loop spans 13 amino acids. V shed 0 bases and J shed 8 bases, with 5 bases lying between them. CDR3 loop: CASSQDVYSPLHF. The CDR3, as DNA: TGCGCCAGCAGCCAAGATGTATATTCACCCCTCCACTTT.

The V gene is TRBV5-5, the J gene TRBJ2-1; 12 nucleotides match TRBD2. The V gene's germline CDR1 is SGHKS and CDR2 YYEKEE (reference sequence). The CDR3 has 15 amino acids. After removal of 5 bases from V and 6 bases from J, the junction contained 6 bases not matched to a gene. The CDR3 protein is CASRIPSGGANEQFF. As DNA, the CDR3 is TGTGCCAGCAGAATCCCTAGCGGGGGGGCCAATGAGCAGTTCTTC.

This clonotype was seen a few times. V gene TRBV10-3 combines with J gene TRBJ2-2, with D perhaps TRBD1 (5 bases). Germline values: CDR1 ENHRY, CDR2 SYGVKD. V lost 5 bases and J lost 1, with 14 bases in between. The CDR3 is 16 amino acids. The CDR3 DNA follows: TGTGCCATCAGTTATTCCAGGGCCTTGAACACCGGGGAGCTGTTTTTT. Amino acids: CAISYSRALNTGELFF.

The gene calls are TRBV5-1 and TRBJ2-6, with D possibly TRBD1 on 6 matching bases. Germline loops: CDR1 SGHRS, CDR2 YFSETQ. This CDR3 region has 15 residues. With 2 bases removed from V and 2 bases from J, the gap between germline ends came to 8 bases. The CDR3 nucleotides are TGCGCCAGCAGCTTCTACAGGGCTGGGGCCAACGTCCTGACTTTC. Its translation: CASSFYRAGANVLTF. The complete variable domain, with remaining parts taken from reference TRBV5-1 and TRBJ2-6, reads KAGVTQTPRYLIKTRGQQVTLSCSPISGHRSVSWYQQTPGQGLQFLFEYFSETQRNKGNFPGRFSGRQFSNSRSEMNVSTLELGDSALYLCASSFYRAGANVLTFGAGSRLTVL.

About this clonotype itself: A read error may be the cause here, since a much bigger clone is one base away. The chain combines TRBV15 with TRBJ2-3; D gene ambiguous. Between the trimmed V and J ends, which lost 2 bases and 3 bases, there was a span of 9 bases. This CDR3 comprises 14 residues. Germline CDR1 and CDR2: LNHNV and YYDKDF (reference sequence). The CDR3 region has the DNA TGTGCCACCAGCAGACGCCGAGCGACAGATACGCAGTATTTT. Translated: CATSRRRATDTQYF.

This clonotype turned up a few times. As DNA, the CDR3 is TGTGCTAGTGGTTTGGTGGGGTGCCAGGTGCCCCAGCATTTT. Protein product: CASGLVGCQVPQHF. This rearrangement joins TRBV12-5 to TRBJ1-5; no definite D call. Between the trimmed V and J ends, which lost 0 bases and 9 bases, there was a span of 12 bases. CDR3 length: 14 amino acids. Germline V gives CDR1 LGHNT, CDR2 FRNRAP.

This clonotype showed up many times. This chain connects TRBV6-1 to TRBJ2-7, with D possibly being TRBD1 (6 bases). Per the germline V gene, CDR1 is MNHNS and CDR2 is SASEGT. This CDR3 contains 14 residues. Trimming took 1 base from V and 6 from J, leaving 13 bases between them. In DNA, the CDR3 is TGTGCCAGCAGTGAAGTCGGCTGGGACACCGAGCAGTACGTC. Translating gives CASSEVGWDTEQYV.

This chain connects TRBV4-3 to TRBJ1-1, with 8 bases aligning to TRBD1. Germline CDR1 LGHNA, CDR2 YSLEER. The CDR3 is made up of 16 amino acids. V shed 4 bases, J shed 6 bases, and the junction held 13 bases outside the gene matches. DNA of the CDR3: TGCGCCAGCAGCCCCCAGTGGACAGGGCCCCACGCTGAAGCTTTCTTT. It encodes CASSPQWTGPHAEAFF.

This clonotype came up a few times. The rearrangement uses TRBV24-1 and TRBJ1-2; weak D call: TRBD1 (6 bases). V was trimmed by 4 bases and J by 3 bases, leaving 8 bases between them. The CDR3 totals 13 residues. Germline values: CDR1 KGHDR, CDR2 SFDVKD. CDR3 sequence (DNA): TGTGCCACCAGTGAGGACAGATACTATGGCTACACCTTC. Its translation is CATSEDRYYGYTF.

The V and J genes are TRBV11-2 and TRBJ2-1, with 11 bases fitting TRBD2. The CDR3 contains 17 residues. Trimming at V came to 5 bases and at J to 5 bases, leaving 11 bases not matched to a gene. Germline CDR1 and CDR2: SGHAT and FQNNGV. CDR3 residues: CASSGRVAGGLDNEQFF. As DNA, the CDR3 is TGTGCCAGCAGCGGCCGAGTAGCGGGGGGGCTCGACAATGAGCAGTTCTTC.

This clonotype was counted between two and nine times. As DNA, the CDR3 is TGTGCCAGCAGCGAAGGGTCGAACAGGGGCAATGAGCAGTTCTTC. It is translated as CASSEGSNRGNEQFF. The chain links TRBV9 to TRBJ2-1; 7 positions agree with TRBD1. The CDR3 extends over 15 amino acids. Losses at the gene ends were 3 bases for V and 6 bases for J; bases not matched to a gene: 9. In germline, CDR1 is SGDLS, CDR2 YYNGEE.

The chain recombines TRBV20-1 with TRBJ2-6; possible D gene TRBD1, 5 bases. This CDR3 is 14 amino acids long. The V and J ends lost 7 bases and 2 bases respectively, with 12 bases between them. Looked up from germline, CDR1 is DFQATT and CDR2 is SNEGSKA (reference sequence). Here the CDR3 DNA reads TGCAGTGTAAGCCAAGGGGCTGGGGCCAACGTCCTGACTTTC. This sequence encodes CSVSQGAGANVLTF.

This clonotype was detected ten times or more. The rearrangement uses TRBV6-6 and TRBJ2-7; 13 nucleotides match TRBD2. The CDR3 has 18 residues. The germline V gene encodes CDR1 MNHNY and CDR2 SVGAGI (reference sequence). Germline trimming cut 2 bases from V and 3 bases from J; bases unmatched to any gene: 10. CDR3 in DNA: TGTGCCAGCAGTTACCGGGGACTAGCGGGACCAGACTTCTACGAGCAGTACTTC. Protein sequence: CASSYRGLAGPDFYEQYF.

This clonotype has a count of ten or more. The rearrangement uses TRBV4-2 and TRBJ2-2; the match to TRBD2 covers 8 bases. CDR1 and CDR2 from the germline V gene are LGHNA and YNFKEQ. Trimming removed 4 bases from V and 3 bases from J; junction bases left unmatched: 4. CDR3 size: 15 residues. CDR3 region: CASSLNGGDTGELFF. In nucleotides, the CDR3 is TGTGCCAGCAGCCTTAACGGGGGGGACACCGGGGAGCTGTTTTTT.

This clonotype came up many times. V is TRBV20-1 and J is TRBJ2-3; no reliable D call. Per germline, CDR1 DFQATT and CDR2 SNEGSKA (reference sequence). V was pared by 3 bases and J by 6 bases, with 19 bases between. The CDR3 extends over 15 amino acids. The CDR3 spells CSASIWELDGDTQYF. In DNA form, the CDR3 reads TGCAGTGCTAGCATATGGGAACTCGATGGGGATACGCAGTATTTT.